Below are 2 T cell receptor beta chains sequenced from a single sample in a study of Tregs in tolerant kidney transplant recipients. Sequenced by immunoSEQ multiplex PCR; TCRdb stores in-frame clones only, minus some. The sample totals approximately 6,000 clones. Related graft donors supplied nonmyeloablative bone marrow transplants, and mixed chimerism was transient. Sequencing was performed on CD8+ T cells from blood (PBMCs), taken 12 months after the transplant. The receptors come from a human patient who received a combined kidney and bone marrow transplant. Certain T cells may be donor cells from the graft.

As for this clone: The read is 3 residues too short to cover the CDR3 end, so that end is filled in from the germline J gene. The gene calls are TRBV20-1 and TRBJ2-1, with 8 bases fitting TRBD2. The CDR3 spans 13 residues. V lost 6 bases, J lost 8 bases, and 9 bases stayed unmatched. CDR1 and CDR2 (germline): DFQATT, SNEGSKA (reference sequence). The CDR3 protein is CSAPGGASDEQFF. The covered CDR3 bases are TGCAGTGCACCGGGGGGGGCATCGGATGAG.

In the case of this clone: The read ends 3 residues before the CDR3 terminus; that terminus is restored from the germline J gene. The V and J genes are TRBV5-4 and TRBJ2-7; 15 bases fit TRBD2. The CDR3 covers 15 residues. In germline, CDR1 is SGHNT, CDR2 YYREEE (reference sequence). The V segment lost 1 base and the J segment 5 bases; nucleotides outside the gene matches: 1. The DNA read from the CDR3 is TGTGCCAGCAGCTTGCGGACTAGCGGGAGGGACGAG. This translates into CASSLRTSGRDE. The complete CDR3 sequence is CASSLRTSGRDEQYF.